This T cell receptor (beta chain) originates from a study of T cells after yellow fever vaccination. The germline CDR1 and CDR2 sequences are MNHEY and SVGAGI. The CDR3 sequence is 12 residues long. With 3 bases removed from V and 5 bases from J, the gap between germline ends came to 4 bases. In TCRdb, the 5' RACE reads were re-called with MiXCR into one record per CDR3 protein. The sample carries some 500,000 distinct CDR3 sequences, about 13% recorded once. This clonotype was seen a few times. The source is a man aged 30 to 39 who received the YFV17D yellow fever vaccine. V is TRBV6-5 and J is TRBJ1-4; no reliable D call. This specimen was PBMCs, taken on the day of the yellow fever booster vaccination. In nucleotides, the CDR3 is TGTGCCAGCAGTTATAGAAATGAAAAACTGTTTTTT. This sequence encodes CASSYRNEKLFF.